The following is a T cell receptor (beta chain) sequence with its context. No DNA is shown, since the ends of the CDR3 on it are uncertain; the CDR3 is the one TCRdb lists. This sample stems from a study of siplizumab effects on memory and regulatory T cells. Assay: immunoSEQ multiplex PCR; the TCRdb copy retains only in-frame clones and omits some. The repertoire holds about 100,000 clones, with 85% to 95% as singletons. The sequenced sample was Tregs sorted from blood. The clonotype comes from a human donor in good health.

The CDR3 reads CASSSAGTPTMSSSSVAQFF. V and J are TRBV27 and TRBJ2-1. The CDR3 has 20 residues if both end residues are counted. Germline loops: CDR1 MNHEY, CDR2 SMNVEV (reference sequence).